This TCR beta chain was retrieved from a study of control samples from healthy donors and cancer patients. V was trimmed by 2 bases and J by 8 bases, leaving 9 bases between them. CDR1 SGHAT and CDR2 FQNNGV come from the germline V gene. The CDR3 spans 13 residues. The protocol was immunoSEQ multiplex PCR, while the TCRdb copy is restricted to in-frame clones and leaves out a portion. The sample lists 150,000 to 200,000 clones; approximately 94% were seen once. The material sequenced was blood. This TCR came from a woman younger than 30 in good health. V gene TRBV11-2 combines with J gene TRBJ1-4; D might be TRBD1 (5 bases). The CDR3 DNA is TGTGCCAGCAGCTTAAGGGGTGTGGAAAAACTGTTTTTT. Its translation: CASSLRGVEKLFF.